The rows below give T cell receptor beta chains drawn from one sample of a study of blood T cell repertoires in COVID-19. Using immunoSEQ multiplex PCR, the repertoire was profiled, and TCRdb retains in-frame clones only, with some absent. The sample lists over 150,000 clones; roughly 87% were seen once. The sample consisted of PBMCs or T cells enriched from blood (not recorded which). Receptors originate from a woman in her twenties or thirties who had recovered from COVID-19. The CDR3 runs from the conserved cysteine through the conserved F or W. Fields, in order: D gene, clone size, V gene, J gene, CDR3 DNA, CDR3 protein. A D gene is named only where the DNA matches it firmly. Expanded clones get a size class; other rows say once, few or many, or leave the size out.

NA	NA	TRBV28	TRBJ1-5	TGTGCCAGCAGTTCGGGGGATGGGGTGGGCAATCAGCCCCAGCATTTT	CASSSGDGVGNQPQHF
TRBD1	NA	TRBV4-3	TRBJ1-3	TGCGCCAGCAGCCAAGGGGTCCAGGGGGTGTCCGGAAACACCATATATTTT	CASSQGVQGVSGNTIYF
NA	NA	TRBV7-2	TRBJ1-3	TGTGCCAGCAGCTTAGACAGCTCTGGAAACACCATATATTTT	CASSLDSSGNTIYF
TRBD1	NA	TRBV4-3	TRBJ1-2	TGCGCCAGCAGCCCTTCCGGACAGGGATGGTCGTATGGCTACACCTTC	CASSPSGQGWSYGYTF
NA	NA	TRBV18	TRBJ1-1	TGTGCCAGCCAACAAATGAACACTGAAGCTTTCTTT	CASQQMNTEAFF
TRBD1	NA	TRBV6-2/TRBV6-3	TRBJ1-5	TGTGCCAGCAGCTCGGACAGGCTCAACCAGCCCCAGCATTTT	CASSSDRLNQPQHF
TRBD2	NA	TRBV11-3	TRBJ2-3	TGTGCCAGCAGCCCGACTAGCGGGCACACAGATACGCAGTATTTT	CASSPTSGHTDTQYF
NA	NA	TRBV5-6	TRBJ2-1	TGTGCCAGCAGCTACCCCCCGGACAGATTTTACAATGAGCAGTTCTTC	CASSYPPDRFYNEQFF
NA	NA	TRBV3-1/TRBV3-2	TRBJ2-7	TGTGCCAGCAGCCAAGTGGGCCTCGAGCAGTACTTC	CASSQVGLEQYF
NA	NA	TRBV21-1	TRBJ1-5	TGTGCCAGCAGCACCGACTTAAGCAATCAGCCCCAGCATTTT	CASSTDLSNQPQHF
NA	NA	TRBV7-9	TRBJ1-1	TGTGCCAGCAACGGACAGACGAACACTGAAGCTTTCTTT	CASNGQTNTEAFF
TRBD2	NA	TRBV5-1	TRBJ2-3	TGCGCCAGCAGTTCCCCCCCTGCCCTAGCGGGGTCAAAGAAGGCAGATACGCAGTATTTT	CASSSPPALAGSKKADTQYF
TRBD1	NA	TRBV6-5	TRBJ1-5	TGTGCCAGCAGTTACGCAGGGGGTACAAGTGTCCAGCATTTT	CASSYAGGTSVQHF
NA	NA	TRBV6-2/TRBV6-3	TRBJ1-6	TGTGCCAGCATCCCATCCGGGGAATTTAATTCACCCCTCCACTTT	CASIPSGEFNSPLHF
TRBD2	NA	TRBV6-2/TRBV6-3	TRBJ2-7	TGTGCCAGCAGCCGACTAGCGGGGCACTACGAGCAGTACTTC	CASSRLAGHYEQYF
NA	NA	TRBV18	TRBJ2-4	TGTGCCAGCTCGGGAGAATTGAGCACGGTTGGGAACATTCAGTACTTC	CASSGELSTVGNIQYF
NA	NA	TRBV5-1	TRBJ1-1	TGCGCCAGCAGCTTATCACCGGAGGGGCGAATGAACACTGAAGCTTTCTTT	CASSLSPEGRMNTEAFF
NA	NA	TRBV12-5	TRBJ1-5	TGTGCTAGTGGTCAGGGATCTAGCAATCAGCCCCAGCATTTT	CASGQGSSNQPQHF
NA	NA	TRBV7-6	TRBJ2-5	TGTGCCAGCAGCCCCGCCGGAGAGACCCAGTACTTC	CASSPAGETQYF
NA	NA	TRBV28	TRBJ1-2	TGTGCCAGCAGTTTTGGGGGAGGGGGCTATGGCTACACCTTC	CASSFGGGGYGYTF
NA	NA	TRBV5-1	TRBJ1-1	TGCGCCAGCAGCTTGGCCGGCGCTCGGGCTGAAGCTTTCTTT	CASSLAGARAEAFF
TRBD1	NA	TRBV7-6	TRBJ1-6	TGTGCCAGCAGCAGTCAGGGACAGGGGAAATCACCCCTCCACTTT	CASSSQGQGKSPLHF
NA	once	TRBV18	TRBJ1-5	TGTGCCAGCTCACCCGAGACAGGTCTAAATCAGCCCCAGCATTTT	CASSPETGLNQPQHF
TRBD1	NA	TRBV12-3/TRBV12-4	TRBJ1-3	TGTGCCAGTCGGACAGGGGGCGGAAACACCATATATTTT	CASRTGGGNTIYF
TRBD1	once	TRBV29-1	TRBJ1-2	TGCAGCGTTGTCCGGGCAGGGGGGCTTGGCTACACCTTC	CSVVRAGGLGYTF
TRBD1	NA	TRBV6-6	TRBJ2-2	TGTGCCAGCAGTCCATGGACAGGGGATGGGGAAAGCACCGGGGAGCTGTTTTTT	CASSPWTGDGESTGELFF
NA	NA	TRBV5-4	TRBJ2-5	TGTGCCAGCAGCTTGGGGTCAGGGGACGAGACCCAGTACTTC	CASSLGSGDETQYF
NA	few	TRBV6-5	TRBJ1-3	TGTGCCAGCAGCCGCTCTGGAAACACCATATATTTT	CASSRSGNTIYF
TRBD1	NA	TRBV11-2	TRBJ1-2	TGTGCCAGCAGCTTAGGAGGGACAGGGGCTCGCGGCTACACCTTC	CASSLGGTGARGYTF
NA	NA	TRBV19	TRBJ1-1	TGTGCCAGTATCCAAGGCCGGGCGGGGAGGAACACTGAAGCTTTCTTT	CASIQGRAGRNTEAFF